The clone carrying this TCR beta chain was picked up a small number of times. Its cognate antigen is unknown. The data are from a study of CD8 T cells in ankylosing spondylitis. Overall study results and limits: CD8+ disease-linked clones were present at relatively low frequencies in blood. From matched ankylosing spondylitis synovial fluid, disease-linked clones were reportedly recovered at significantly enriched levels.

Quantitative molecular-barcoded 5'-RACE generated the TCR beta libraries. TCRdb passed the 5' RACE reads through MiXCR, listing each CDR3 protein once. The sample contains about 160,000 distinct CDR3 sequences, around 20% of which appear only once. Germline V gene lookup returns CDR1 SGHTA and CDR2 FQGNSA. The CDR3 runs 13 residues. Between the trimmed V and J ends, which lost 7 bases and 0 bases, there was a span of 9 bases. Sequences were obtained from blood, either unsorted or a sorted T cell fraction (not recorded which). The receptor comes from a male donor with ankylosing spondylitis or in good health (not recorded which). The chain employs TRBV7-2 and TRBJ1-1; TRBD1 might be the D (6 bases). The CDR3 DNA reads as TGTGCCAGCACCCGACAGGTGAACACTGAAGCTTTCTTT. Protein sequence: CASTRQVNTEAFF.